Described below is a single T cell receptor (beta chain) sequence and its context. No antigen is known for it. This sample was included in a study of CD8 T cells in ankylosing spondylitis. Whole-study findings and limits: Ankylosing spondylitis blood appeared to be characterized by a TCR beta motif of roughly eight highly homologous variants.

A quantitative 5'-RACE method, one with molecular barcodes, was used to make TCR beta libraries. TCRdb re-called the 5' RACE reads through MiXCR, storing one row per CDR3 protein. The table has 500,000 to 550,000 distinct CDR3 sequences, roughly 12% seen once; the top ten hold 6.8%. V was cut by 6 bases and J by 4 bases, with 12 bases left in between. The CDR3 spans 13 residues. The clonotype was recovered from a male donor with ankylosing spondylitis. The sequencing input was blood, either unsorted or a sorted T cell fraction (not recorded which). This chain uses TRBV12-3 or TRBV12-4 with TRBJ1-1; no reliable D call. The CDR3 DNA is TGTGCCAGCAGGCCCCCGGGCACCACTGAAGCTTTCTTT. This translates into CASRPPGTTEAFF.